This note documents a single TCR beta chain sequence. This specimen belongs to a study of blood T cell repertoires in COVID-19. About the study: T cells, B-cell-depleted T cells, or PBMCs provided the cDNA or gDNA that served as material.

Participants were aged about 18 to 90 years, lived in under 30 US areas, and enrolled virtually. Authors' methods: Amplification from reference gene primers served as the basis for estimated nucleated cell counts. Clones were read by immunoSEQ multiplex PCR, and TCRdb kept only the in-frame ones, dropping some. V and J calls and clone size are copied from that table; D and trimming were computed from the DNA. The profile shows 180,000 or so clones, 65% to 85% of them singletons. The TCR comes from a woman aged 50 to 65 in a cohort exposed to, infected with or recovered from COVID-19 (not recorded which). Source material: PBMCs or T cells enriched from blood (not recorded which).

The CDR3 is CASSLGGAENEKLFF. In DNA, the CDR3 is TGTGCCAGCAGCCTGGGGGGAGCGGAAAATGAAAAACTGTTTTTT. V is TRBV16 and J is TRBJ1-4, with a possible D match to TRBD1 (5 bases). The CDR3 is made up of 15 amino acids. The V and J ends lost 4 bases and 5 bases respectively, with 14 bases between them. Germline V gene sequence: CDR1 KGHSY, CDR2 FQNENV.